This T cell receptor beta chain was profiled in a study of T cells in Graves' hyperthyroidism and ophthalmopathy (dated by TCRdb to between 2018 and 2020). Broadly, across the study: Peripheral blood was collected at initial diagnosis, before any treatment. A discovery cohort of roughly 100 patients, 43 with Graves' ophthalmopathy and fewer than 65 with stable Graves' hyperthyroidism, was used to find distinguishing TCR V-J signatures. Whether ophthalmopathy could be predicted prospectively was tested in an independent validation cohort made up of approximately 19 hyperthyroidism patients plus 17 patients who later progressed to ophthalmopathy. The 100 or so discovery patients were randomly divided into training and test sets at a 7:3 ratio. The study also compared thyroid tissue and blood T-cell repertoires from a handful of Graves' hyperthyroidism patients. Once sampling was done, hyperthyroidism patients were given methimazole at a starting dose of 30 mg daily, whereas ophthalmopathy patients were given high-dose intravenous methylprednisolone. The paper reports TCR Vbeta CDR3 sequencing of about 140 peripheral blood samples: some 41 ophthalmopathy, some 80 hyperthyroidism and around 17 progressor patients. Beyond this particular receptor, the publication reports: A 13 V-J signature model separated ophthalmopathy from stable hyperthyroidism, with approximately 87% sensitivity and roughly 81% specificity in cross-validation and 80%/75% in testing. During validation, the model predicted progression to ophthalmopathy a median of about 6.3 months ahead of onset, with more than 60% sensitivity and around 73% specificity. Most expanded thyroid clonotypes (frequency above 0.001) were also detected in blood, a finding suggesting that blood repertoires may reflect thyroid immune responses. Sample size was not statistically predetermined, and investigators were not blinded to group allocation.

TCR beta CDR3 regions were amplified from RNA transcripts. The first round of RT-PCR for the TCR CDR3 was performed with the HTBI primer set and the Qiagen OneStep RT-PCR kit. A second multiplex PCR round built the libraries, followed by size selection and purification. Sequencing of the libraries was done on an Illumina HiSeq2000 using paired-end 100 bp reads. The study's own analysis went as follows. SOAPnuke was used to process the raw data, with reads discarded if the reads contained adapters or uncalled bases, had a mean Phred below 15, or lacked an exact constant-primer or identifier match. COPE v1.2.5 was used to merge the high-quality paired reads, and each unique nucleotide sequence was defined as a clonotype. MiTCR v1.1 was used to align the clonotypes against IMGT TRBV, TRBD and TRBJ reference segments. Analysis was restricted to V-J combinations with a frequency above 0.0001, which covered just over 98% of repertoires. A TCS score was defined as the ratio between F50 (clonal expansion) and ExV (chaos), using BLOSUM62-based TCRdist between CDR3 peptides within each V-J. Welch's t-statistics and random forest reduced approximately 520 V-J features to some 14, which were used in a naive Bayes classifier (R e1071). In TCRdb, the public reads were trimmed at Q25 with fastp and aligned with MiXCR, with productive beta chains retained. A single entry per CDR3 protein holds the most common genes and DNA from its merged rows. Clone size and V and J calls follow TCRdb, not the original study. The sample table records about 640,000 distinct CDR3 sequences; less than 25% of these occur just once. Around a third of the sample is held by the ten biggest clonotypes.

With respect to this clonotype: What antigen it recognizes has not been identified. Nothing much larger sits one base from this clone, and base qualities are not available.

Ophthalmopathy patients had moderately to severely active disease, with a Clinical Activity Score of 3 or more, a NOSPECS grade of 4 or more, and a disease duration of less than 3 months. Exclusion was applied to patients with uncontrolled infections, other autoimmune diseases, pregnancy or lactation. Diagnoses were based on clinical symptoms, serum thyroxine and TRAb, thyroid ultrasound and orbital computed tomography. PBMCs were isolated from about 9.1 ml of fresh peripheral blood by Ficoll-Paque density gradient centrifugation. Trizol reagent was used to extract total RNA, and RNA quality was then checked on an Agilent 2100 Bioanalyzer. V has 7 bases trimmed and J has 7 bases trimmed; junction bases matching no gene number 12. In the germline V gene (reference sequence), CDR1 corresponds to LNHDA and CDR2 to SQIVND. The CDR3 numbers 16 residues from cysteine through phenylalanine. CDR3 DNA is the only sequence kept; it has 48 bases, read in frame from the first base.

This TCR came from a man younger than 40 with Graves' ophthalmopathy. Sequenced sample: blood. The chain couples TRBV19 to TRBJ2-1; 11 central nucleotides agree with TRBD2. This receptor carries the CDR3 CASTRFTSGSSNEQFF. The DNA sequence reads TGTGCCAGTACGCGTTTCACTAGCGGGAGTTCGAATGAGCAGTTCTTC. Where the CDR3 stops, the reference TRBV19 and TRBJ2-1 genes take over; the full variable domain is DGGITQSPKYLFRKEGQNVTLSCEQNLNHDAMYWYRQDPGQGLRLIYYSQIVNDFQKGDIAEGYSVSREKKESFPLTVTSAQKNPTAFYLCASTRFTSGSSNEQFFGPGTRLTVL.